One sample yielded the 29 T cell receptor beta chains listed below, sequenced in a study of control samples from healthy donors and cancer patients. Some clones are missing from TCRdb's copy, which holds only in-frame ones; the method was immunoSEQ multiplex PCR. Counted here are some 120,000 clones, roughly nine tenths occurring once; the ten biggest clones make up almost 8%. Material: blood. The receptors originated from a young woman in good health.

The V call is TRBV25-1, the J call TRBJ2-5; 9 nucleotides line up with TRBD1. CDR3 length: 16 amino acids. V was pared by 1 base and J by 5 bases, with 8 bases of the junction left unmatched. Per germline, CDR1 MGHDK and CDR2 SYGVNS. CDR3 in DNA: TGTGCCAGCAGTGAATGGGGACAGGGAGCTTTGGAGACCCAGTACTTC. It is translated as CASSEWGQGALETQYF.

This chain connects TRBV12-5 to TRBJ1-4; D might be TRBD1 (6 bases). CDR1 and CDR2 (germline): LGHNT, FRNRAP. The CDR3 consists of 13 residues. Trimming left V 7 bases short and J 7 bases short, with 13 bases between. CDR3 coding DNA: TGTGCTAGTGACCAACAGGGTAGTGAAAAACTGTTTTTT. As protein: CASDQQGSEKLFF.

The chain has TRBV6-6 and TRBJ1-5, with TRBD1 as a possible D gene (5 bases). The CDR3 is made up of 12 amino acids. The V end was cut by 7 bases, the J end by 3 bases, with 7 bases between. The germline V gene has CDR1 MNHNY and CDR2 SVGAGI (reference sequence). CDR3 protein: CASKGSNQPQHF. The CDR3 nucleotides are TGTGCCAGCAAGGGGTCCAATCAGCCCCAGCATTTT.

This chain joins TRBV18 and TRBJ1-1; D might be TRBD1 (5 bases). The CDR3 is 13 residues long. V lost 2 bases to trimming and J lost 3 bases, with 7 bases between them. Germline CDR1 and CDR2: KGHSH and LQKENI. The CDR3 DNA reads TGTGCCAGCTCACCAGGGACGGACACTGAAGCTTTCTTT. It codes for CASSPGTDTEAFF. Complete variable domain (other parts from reference TRBV18 and TRBJ1-1): NAGVMQNPRHLVRRRGQEARLRCSPMKGHSHVYWYRQLPEEGLKFMVYLQKENIIDESGMPKERFSAEFPKEGPSILRIQQVVRGDSAAYFCASSPGTDTEAFFGQGTRLTVV.

The V call is TRBV5-6, the J call TRBJ2-7; D ambiguous. Germline V gives CDR1 SGHDT, CDR2 YYEEEE. The length of the CDR3 is 12 residues. Trimming took off 4 bases at V and 4 bases at J, with 9 bases between the two ends. For the CDR3, the DNA is TGTGCCAGCAGCAAGGTACGGTACGAGCAGTACTTC. Translated: CASSKVRYEQYF.

This clone has just one count. The chain's CDR3 is CASNRVGGGQDYEQYF. CDR3 in DNA: TGCGCCAGCAACCGCGTGGGTGGGGGACAGGACTACGAGCAGTACTTC. This sequence joins TRBV5-1 and TRBJ2-7; 8 positions match TRBD1. The J segment lost 3 bases and the V segment lost 6 bases, leaving 14 bases of the junction unmatched. Germline V gene data show CDR1 as SGHRS and CDR2 as YFSETQ. This CDR3 region has 16 residues. Supplemented by reference TRBV5-1 and TRBJ2-7, the full variable domain reads KAGVTQTPRYLIKTRGQQVTLSCSPISGHRSVSWYQQTPGQGLQFLFEYFSETQRNKGNFPGRFSGRQFSNSRSEMNVSTLELGDSALYLCASNRVGGGQDYEQYFGPGTRLTVT.

V usage is TRBV28 and J usage is TRBJ1-3; possible D gene TRBD1, 5 bases. The CDR3 is 14 amino acids. Trimming shortened V by 9 bases and J by 4 bases, and 16 bases separated the two germline ends. CDR1 is MDHEN, CDR2 SYDVKM, per germline. This CDR3 is CASSPGLTGNTIYF. In DNA, the CDR3 is TGTGCCAGTAGCCCGGGACTCACGGGAAACACCATATATTTT.

The rearrangement joins TRBV24-1 to TRBJ2-1, with TRBD2 matching over 14 bases. J lost 6 bases, V lost 9 bases, and 12 bases had no gene match. Germline values: CDR1 KGHDR, CDR2 SFDVKD. The CDR3 contains 17 residues. The CDR3 protein is CATSGTSGSTFLNEQFF. CDR3 sequence (DNA): TGTGCCACCTCCGGGACTAGCGGGAGTACGTTCCTCAATGAGCAGTTCTTC.

This clone is labeled as medium-sized (0.01 to 0.1%). The chain recombines TRBV10-3 with TRBJ2-7, with a possible D match to TRBD1 (5 bases). Trimming left V 8 bases short and J 2 bases short, with 10 bases between. CDR3 size: 12 residues. Germline V gives CDR1 ENHRY, CDR2 SYGVKD. The CDR3 reads CAISQAPYEQYF. As DNA, the CDR3 is TGTGCCATCTCACAGGCCCCCTACGAGCAGTACTTC.

This sequence joins TRBV7-2 and TRBJ1-4; D remains ambiguous. From germline, CDR1 is SGHTA and CDR2 FQGNSA. The CDR3 consists of 15 residues. V was clipped by 1 base and J by 10 bases, with 16 bases between them. The CDR3 sequence: CASSLGPRGFGKLFF. The CDR3 DNA reads as TGTGCCAGCAGCTTAGGGCCTCGGGGTTTTGGAAAACTGTTTTTT.

This rearrangement joins TRBV14 to TRBJ2-2; TRBD2 matches at 8 bases. This CDR3 region has 17 residues. Germline trimming cut 2 bases from V and 4 bases from J; bases unmatched to any gene: 9. Germline CDR1 and CDR2: SGHDN and FVKESK. The CDR3 sequence is CASSQKRRAGGTGELFF. DNA of the CDR3: TGTGCCAGCAGCCAAAAAAGAAGGGCGGGAGGCACCGGGGAGCTGTTTTTT.

In its sample, this clone was seen a few times. V gene TRBV7-9 combines with J gene TRBJ2-7; 7 bases line up with TRBD1. Germline CDR1 reads SEHNR; CDR2 reads FQNEAQ (reference sequence). The junction had 9 bases not matched to a gene; V was cut back by 1 base and J by 6 bases. The CDR3 runs to 15 residues. For the CDR3, the DNA is TGTGCCAGCAGCTTAGGACAGGGACGAGACCGCGAGCAGTACTTC. Amino acids: CASSLGQGRDREQYF.

This clone has just one count. The chain carries TRBV7-2 and TRBJ2-3; D is ambiguous. Trimming took off 2 bases at V and 6 bases at J, with 3 bases between the two ends. The CDR3 is 11 residues long. Germline V CDR1 and CDR2: SGHTA, FQGNSA. DNA for the CDR3: TGTGCCAGCAGCTTACGGGATACGCAGTATTTT. It is translated as CASSLRDTQYF.

For the CDR3, the DNA is TGTGCCAGCAGCTTAGGTCGAGGACTAAGCTCCTACAATGAGCAGTTCTTC. This sequence encodes CASSLGRGLSSYNEQFF. The gene calls are TRBV7-7 and TRBJ2-1; tentatively, D is TRBD2 (6 bases). V shed 1 base and J shed 0 bases, with 13 bases lying between them. Per the germline V gene, CDR1 is SSHAT and CDR2 is FNYEAQ (reference sequence). CDR3 length equals 17 residues.

V gene TRBV7-2 combines with J gene TRBJ2-3, with D possibly being TRBD1 (7 bases). Trimming took off 4 bases at V and 2 bases at J, with 10 bases between the two ends. The CDR3 runs to 14 residues. Germline CDR1 SGHTA, CDR2 FQGNSA. The CDR3 DNA is TGTGCCAGCAGCTCAGGGGGGCACACAGATACGCAGTATTTT. This gives the protein CASSSGGHTDTQYF.

Turning to this clone: A read error may produce the germline difference seen at one junction end. The chain combines TRBV7-7 with TRBJ2-6, with 9 bases that match TRBD2. The CDR3 consists of 19 residues. From germline, CDR1 is SSHAT and CDR2 FNYEAQ (reference sequence). DNA of the CDR3: TGTGCTAGCAGGTCGGGAGCTCCGGGACTAGCTGCTGGGGCCAACGTCCTGACTTTC. Protein product: CASRSGAPGLAAGANVLTF.

In its sample, this clone was seen once. This chain joins TRBV28 and TRBJ1-5, with a tentative D call TRBD1 (6 bases). Germline CDR1 is MDHEN and CDR2 is SYDVKM. The CDR3 is 14 amino acids. V was shortened by 8 bases and J by 3 bases, with 14 bases between the two germline ends. Here the CDR3 reads CASSRDTYNQPQHF. In nucleotides, the CDR3 is TGTGCCAGCTCCCGGGACACCTACAATCAGCCCCAGCATTTT.

This clone was counted a single time. The rearrangement links TRBV18 to TRBJ2-1, with 10 bases aligning to TRBD1. Germline V lookup: CDR1 KGHSH, CDR2 LQKENI. This CDR3 spans 14 amino acids. After removal of 5 bases from V and 6 bases from J, the junction contained 4 bases not matched to a gene. The CDR3 DNA follows: TGTGCCAGCTCATTAGGACAGGGGGTCAATGAGCAGTTCTTC. Its translation: CASSLGQGVNEQFF. Based on the CDR3 plus reference TRBV18 and TRBJ2-1, the full variable domain is NAGVMQNPRHLVRRRGQEARLRCSPMKGHSHVYWYRQLPEEGLKFMVYLQKENIIDESGMPKERFSAEFPKEGPSILRIQQVVRGDSAAYFCASSLGQGVNEQFFGPGTRLTVL.

For the CDR3, the DNA is TGTGCCAGCAGCCAAGAACCTTACAGGGGGCTTGTTGGCTACACCTTC. It codes for CASSQEPYRGLVGYTF. V and J are TRBV4-2 and TRBJ1-2, with 9 positions matching TRBD1. Germline CDR1 is LGHNA and CDR2 is YNFKEQ. Trimming removed 0 bases from V and 7 bases from J; junction bases left unmatched: 9. The CDR3 runs to 16 residues.

The V gene is TRBV24-1, the J gene TRBJ2-2; D gene uncertain. Germline loops: CDR1 KGHDR, CDR2 SFDVKD. V was pared by 1 base and J by 0 bases, with 11 bases between. CDR3 length: 17 residues. The CDR3 protein is CATSDLSSRTNTGELFF. The CDR3 nucleotides read TGTGCCACCAGTGATTTAAGTTCACGTACGAACACCGGGGAGCTGTTTTTT.

J is TRBJ1-1 and V is TRBV3-1 (or the pseudogene TRBV3-2); D possibly corresponds to TRBD1 (6 bases). Trimming removed 4 bases from V and 8 bases from J, with 23 bases in between. This CDR3 has 16 amino acids. Looked up from germline, CDR1 is LGHDT and CDR2 is YNNKEL (reference sequence). The CDR3 region is CASSPRWGAINPEAFF. DNA for the CDR3: TGTGCCAGCAGCCCCCGATGGGGGGCCATTAACCCCGAAGCTTTCTTT.

The V call is TRBV10-3, the J call TRBJ1-2, with D tentatively TRBD1 (6 bases). The CDR3 extends over 14 amino acids. V was cut by 6 bases and J by 0 bases, with 11 bases left in between. Germline lookup yields CDR1 ENHRY and CDR2 SYGVKD. The CDR3 bases are TGTGCCATCAGCTCTACAGGGACTAACTATGGCTACACCTTC. This sequence encodes CAISSTGTNYGYTF.

CDR3: CASSNIRDGGHEQYF. Here the CDR3 DNA reads TGTGCCAGCAGCAATATCCGGGACGGGGGGCACGAGCAGTACTTC. This sequence joins TRBV13 and TRBJ2-7, with D perhaps TRBD2 (7 bases). The V gene's germline CDR1 is PRHDT and CDR2 FYEKMQ (reference sequence). V gave up 5 bases and J gave up 5 bases, with 19 bases separating them. The CDR3 spans 15 residues.

The rearrangement joins TRBV11-2 to TRBJ2-2, with 8 bases fitting TRBD2. Germline CDR1 and CDR2: SGHAT and FQNNGV. This CDR3 has 15 amino acids. The V and J ends lost 6 bases and 1 base, in that order; junction bases with no gene match: 4. CDR3 loop: CASRGTRRNTGELFF. In nucleotides, the CDR3 is TGTGCCAGCAGAGGGACTAGACGGAACACCGGGGAGCTGTTTTTT.

The J gene is TRBJ1-4, the V gene TRBV3-1 (or the pseudogene TRBV3-2), with 8 bases that match TRBD1. Unmatched junction bases numbered 5, after V lost 6 bases and J lost 8 bases. The CDR3 is made up of 13 amino acids. Germline CDR1 and CDR2: LGHDT and YNNKEL (reference sequence). CDR3 in DNA: TGTGCCAGCAGTCGCAGGGGGCAGGAAAAACTGTTTTTT. Encoded protein: CASSRRGQEKLFF.

This chain links TRBV18 with TRBJ1-1; 7 positions agree with TRBD1. The V segment lost 3 bases and the J segment 5 bases; nucleotides outside the gene matches: 15. Germline V CDR1 and CDR2: KGHSH, LQKENI. The CDR3 spans 17 residues. In DNA, the CDR3 is TGTGCCAGCTCACCTAGAACCTTGCGACAGGGAGGAACTGAAGCTTTCTTT. Its protein product is CASSPRTLRQGGTEAFF.

In regard to this clone: One junction end does not reproduce the germline sequence, and a read error may be involved. V gene TRBV7-2 combines with J gene TRBJ2-5, with 8 bases fitting TRBD1. CDR3 size: 15 residues. Germline CDR1 SGHTA, CDR2 FQGNSA. The DNA for the CDR3 is TGTGCCAGCAGCTTAGGGGGGACAGGCCAAGGGACCCAGTACTTC. This gives the protein CASSLGGTGQGTQYF.

The chain uses TRBV7-9 and TRBJ1-1; D perhaps matches TRBD1 (5 bases). There are 14 residues in the CDR3. Germline V gene sequence: CDR1 SEHNR, CDR2 FQNEAQ (reference sequence). V dropped 4 bases and J dropped 0 bases, with 9 bases sitting between them. The CDR3 bases are TGTGCCAGCAGCTCCGGGACGGTGAACACTGAAGCTTTCTTT. It is translated as CASSSGTVNTEAFF.

This chain links TRBV27 with TRBJ2-2, with D perhaps TRBD2 (6 bases). The V and J ends lost 6 bases and 7 bases respectively, with 12 bases between them. The germline V gene has CDR1 MNHEY and CDR2 SMNVEV (reference sequence). This CDR3 is built from 13 residues. CDR3 bases: TGTGCCAGCAGGGCAGGGAGGAACGGGGAGCTGTTTTTT. This translates into CASRAGRNGELFF.